The 23 T cell receptor beta chains below were found in one sample sequenced in a study of T cells after posttransplantation cyclophosphamide. Method: immunoSEQ multiplex PCR; TCRdb's copy keeps in-frame clones and lacks some. The sample yields about 3,500 clones, over 95% seen once. The sequencing sample was made of naive CD8+ T cells sorted from PBMCs. All receptors derive from a woman aged 45 to 65 in good health and a related stem cell transplant donor.

The gene calls are TRBV28 and TRBJ2-7, with 7 bases lining up with TRBD1. This CDR3 is built from 16 residues. V lost 1 base to trimming and J lost 2 bases; unmatched junction nucleotides: 8. Germline V gene data show CDR1 as MDHEN and CDR2 as SYDVKM. CDR3 coding DNA: TGTGCCAGCAGTTTATCCCCGGGACAGATAACCTACGAGCAGTACTTC. This encodes CASSLSPGQITYEQYF.

This clone has a handful of counts. The J gene is TRBJ1-3, the V gene TRBV10-3; D is perhaps TRBD1 (6 bases). The V gene lost 11 bases and the J gene lost 2 bases, with 16 bases spanning the gap. Germline assignment: CDR1 ENHRY and CDR2 SYGVKD. The CDR3 is 14 residues long. CDR3 in DNA: TGTGCCTCTGGGGGGGGCGGGCCTGGAAACACCATATATTTT. It yields the protein CASGGGGPGNTIYF.

V gene TRBV13 combines with J gene TRBJ2-7; TRBD1 is a possible D gene (6 bases). CDR1 and CDR2 from the germline V gene are PRHDT and FYEKMQ (reference sequence). CDR3 length equals 15 residues. Trimming removed 0 bases at V and 2 bases at J, with 11 bases between. The CDR3, as DNA: TGTGCCAGCAGCTTAGGGGAGACAGGCCCCTACGAGCAGTACTTC. It translates to CASSLGETGPYEQYF.

V usage is TRBV19 and J usage is TRBJ2-7; possible D gene TRBD2, 5 bases. This CDR3 is built from 14 residues. The ends were cut back, 0 bases at V and 8 bases at J, with 14 bases in the middle. Germline lookup yields CDR1 LNHDA and CDR2 SQIVND (reference sequence). The CDR3 DNA reads TGTGCCAGTAGTATAGATGCCGGGGTCCTGCAGCAGTACTTC. Its protein is CASSIDAGVLQQYF.

J is TRBJ2-3 and V is TRBV28; no definite D call. Trimming took 3 bases from V and 0 from J, leaving 7 bases between them. Germline lookup yields CDR1 MDHEN and CDR2 SYDVKM. The CDR3 is made up of 14 amino acids. DNA of the CDR3: TGTGCCAGCAGTTTGATGGCTAGCACAGATACGCAGTATTTT. Amino acids: CASSLMASTDTQYF.

CDR3 loop: CASSRYEREVYEQFF. The CDR3 coding sequence is TGCGCCAGCAGCCGGTACGAGCGGGAAGTCTATGAGCAGTTCTTC. J is TRBJ2-1 and V is TRBV4-3, with TRBD2 matching over 7 bases. Unmatched junction bases numbered 11, after V lost 4 bases and J lost 8 bases. CDR1 is LGHNA and CDR2 is YSLEER in the germline V gene. The CDR3 totals 15 residues.

The chain recombines TRBV9 with TRBJ2-3, with 7 bases aligning to TRBD2. V shed 3 bases and J 2 bases; nucleotides not matched to a gene: 6. Germline CDR1 SGDLS, CDR2 YYNGEE. CDR3 length: 15 residues. The CDR3 sequence: CASSGEGTNTDTQYF. For the CDR3, the DNA is TGTGCCAGCAGCGGGGAAGGGACTAACACAGATACGCAGTATTTT. Full variable domain (rest looked up from reference TRBV9 and TRBJ2-3): DSGVTQTPKHLITATGQRVTLRCSPRSGDLSVYWYQQSLDQGLQFLIQYYNGEERAKGNILERFSAQQFPDLHSELNLSSLELGDSALYFCASSGEGTNTDTQYFGPGTRLTVL.

The genes are TRBV2 and TRBJ1-6; D is perhaps TRBD1 (5 bases). This CDR3 has 15 amino acids. Deletions cut 6 bases from V and 6 bases from J, with 15 bases between. Germline loops: CDR1 SNHLY, CDR2 FYNNEI. DNA for the CDR3: TGTGCCAGCAGGGCAAGTCAGGGAACTAATTCACCCCTCCACTTT. This codes for CASRASQGTNSPLHF.

The chain employs TRBV13 and TRBJ1-4; D unclear. V was shortened by 2 bases and J by 8 bases, with 6 bases between the two germline ends. Germline CDR1 and CDR2: PRHDT and FYEKMQ (reference sequence). The CDR3 length is 12 residues. The CDR3 loop is CASSLQLEKLFF. CDR3 coding DNA: TGTGCCAGCAGCTTACAACTGGAAAAACTGTTTTTT.

The V call is TRBV15, the J call TRBJ2-1, with 8 nucleotides matching TRBD2. Germline V CDR1 and CDR2: LNHNV, YYDKDF (reference sequence). The CDR3 is 16 residues long. Trimming removed 6 bases from V and 0 bases from J; junction bases left unmatched: 7. CDR3 in DNA: TGTGCCACCAGAGAGCGGGAGAAGGGCTCCTACAATGAGCAGTTCTTC. Its translation: CATREREKGSYNEQFF.

The J gene is TRBJ2-7, the V gene TRBV16; 10 bases align to TRBD2. CDR1 is KGHSY, CDR2 FQNENV, per germline. This CDR3 contains 15 residues. V shed 1 base and J 4 bases; nucleotides not matched to a gene: 4. Here the CDR3 DNA reads TGTGCCAGCAGCCAATTCCCTAGCGGGAGTTACGAGCAGTACTTC. This translates into CASSQFPSGSYEQYF.

The chain links TRBV7-6 to TRBJ2-1, with 14 positions matching TRBD2. Germline loops: CDR1 SGHVS, CDR2 FNYEAQ. There are 18 residues in the CDR3. V lost 5 bases to trimming and J lost 7 bases; unmatched junction nucleotides: 13. Here the CDR3 reads CASSPTRGTSGSYNEQFF. CDR3 sequence (DNA): TGTGCCAGCAGCCCCACCAGGGGGACTAGCGGGAGTTATAATGAGCAGTTCTTC.

V usage is TRBV2 and J usage is TRBJ1-2, with TRBD1 identical over 7 bases. CDR3 length: 11 amino acids. From germline, CDR1 is SNHLY and CDR2 FYNNEI. After removal of 6 bases from V and 6 bases from J, the junction contained 1 base not matched to a gene. The CDR3 region has the DNA TGTGCCAGCAGGACAGGGAATGGCTACACCTTC. Translation: CASRTGNGYTF.

The V call is TRBV27, the J call TRBJ2-7; D call uncertain. V dropped 3 bases and J dropped 7 bases, with 13 bases sitting between them. The CDR3 contains 13 residues. Germline V gene data show CDR1 as MNHEY and CDR2 as SMNVEV (reference sequence). The CDR3 nucleotides read TGTGCCAGCAGTTTCCTCAGACTGAGGGAGCAGTACTTC. Its protein product is CASSFLRLREQYF.

V usage is TRBV7-8 and J usage is TRBJ2-1, with unresolved D. Trimming cost V 5 bases and J 2 bases, with 4 bases left between them. In germline, CDR1 is SGHVS, CDR2 FQNEAQ. The CDR3 runs 12 residues. CDR3 region: CASSPTYNEQFF. For the CDR3, the DNA is TGTGCCAGCAGCCCTACCTACAATGAGCAGTTCTTC.

The chain uses TRBV27 and TRBJ2-1; D uncertain. CDR1 is MNHEY and CDR2 is SMNVEV in the germline V gene (reference sequence). The CDR3 spans 14 residues. Between the trimmed V and J ends, which lost 6 bases and 0 bases, there was a span of 9 bases. DNA for the CDR3: TGTGCCAGCAGGCCCACAAGCTCCTACAATGAGCAGTTCTTC. Amino acid sequence: CASRPTSSYNEQFF.

This rearrangement joins TRBV14 to TRBJ1-6; TRBD1 matches 7 bases. This CDR3 contains 14 residues. CDR1 is SGHDN and CDR2 is FVKESK in the germline V gene. With V trimmed by 4 bases and J by 10 bases, 7 bases remained unmatched. The CDR3 DNA reads TGTGCCAGCAGCCCGTGGACAGGACGCTCACCCCTCCACTTT. Protein: CASSPWTGRSPLHF.

The J gene is TRBJ2-7, the V gene TRBV5-1; D unresolved. The CDR3 contains 13 residues. CDR1 is SGHRS, CDR2 YFSETQ, per germline. Trimming took 0 bases from V and 7 from J, leaving 11 bases between them. The CDR3 spells CASSLAPGREQYF. The CDR3 coding sequence is TGCGCCAGCAGCTTGGCTCCGGGTAGGGAGCAGTACTTC.

The count of this clone is one. This sequence joins TRBV7-9 and TRBJ2-2; 9 bases agree with TRBD1. The CDR3 has 16 amino acids. Germline V CDR1 and CDR2: SEHNR, FQNEAQ (reference sequence). Germline trimming cut 5 bases from V and 0 bases from J; bases unmatched to any gene: 4. As DNA, the CDR3 is TGTGCCAGCAGCCCCGGGACAGGGACGAACACCGGGGAGCTGTTTTTT. Its translation is CASSPGTGTNTGELFF.

The chain couples TRBV6-6 to TRBJ2-1; possibly TRBD1 for D (5 bases). Germline V gene lookup returns CDR1 MNHNY and CDR2 SVGAGI (reference sequence). The CDR3 is made up of 15 amino acids. Trimming removed 6 bases from V and 6 bases from J, with 18 bases in between. The CDR3 protein is CASSFPLGQGNEQFF. The CDR3 DNA reads TGTGCCAGCAGCTTCCCCTTGGGGCAAGGCAATGAGCAGTTCTTC.

The chain employs TRBV23-1 and TRBJ2-2; tentative D call: TRBD2 (5 bases). TRBV23-1 is treated as an ORF (open reading frame) with a function not yet certain. The CDR3 spans 21 residues. V was clipped by 4 bases and J by 3 bases, with 30 bases between them. CDR3 nucleotide sequence: TGCGCCAGCAGTCCAGGAGGTGAGTCCACCGCCCACTCACCCTACACCGGGGAGCTGTTTTTT. Residues: CASSPGGESTAHSPYTGELFF.

DNA of the CDR3: TGCGCCAGCAGCCAAAATGGACGCAGGGGCAATGAGCAGTTCTTC. Residues: CASSQNGRRGNEQFF. The genes are TRBV4-1 and TRBJ2-1; D is perhaps TRBD1 (6 bases). Trimming removed 2 bases from V and 6 bases from J, with 14 bases in between. The CDR3 sequence is 15 residues long. Germline V gene data show CDR1 as MGHRA and CDR2 as YSYEKL.

The chain combines TRBV28 with TRBJ2-1; weak D call: TRBD1 (6 bases). The V end lost 9 bases, the J end lost 4 bases, and 25 bases lay between the germline ends. Germline V gives CDR1 MDHEN, CDR2 SYDVKM. The CDR3 covers 17 residues. CDR3 sequence: CASRQEPTNILYNEQFF. The CDR3 nucleotides are TGTGCCAGTAGACAGGAACCGACTAATATACTTTACAATGAGCAGTTCTTC.